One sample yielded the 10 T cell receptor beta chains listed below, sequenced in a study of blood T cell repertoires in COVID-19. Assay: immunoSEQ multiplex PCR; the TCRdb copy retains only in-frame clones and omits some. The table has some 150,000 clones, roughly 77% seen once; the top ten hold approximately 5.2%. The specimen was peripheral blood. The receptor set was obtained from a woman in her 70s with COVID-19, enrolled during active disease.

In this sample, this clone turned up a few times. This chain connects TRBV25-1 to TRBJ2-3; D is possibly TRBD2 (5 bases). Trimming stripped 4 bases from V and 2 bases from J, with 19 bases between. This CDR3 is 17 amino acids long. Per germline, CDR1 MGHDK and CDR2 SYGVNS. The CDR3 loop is CASSGTGSDGNTDTQYF. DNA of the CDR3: TGTGCCAGCAGTGGGACTGGTAGCGACGGGAACACAGATACGCAGTATTTT.

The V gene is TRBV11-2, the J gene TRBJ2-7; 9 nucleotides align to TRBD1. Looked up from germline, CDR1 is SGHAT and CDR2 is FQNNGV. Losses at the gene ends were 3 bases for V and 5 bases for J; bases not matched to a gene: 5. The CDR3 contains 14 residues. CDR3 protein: CASSLGQGTHEQYF. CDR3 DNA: TGTGCCAGCAGCTTGGGACAGGGTACCCACGAGCAGTACTTC.

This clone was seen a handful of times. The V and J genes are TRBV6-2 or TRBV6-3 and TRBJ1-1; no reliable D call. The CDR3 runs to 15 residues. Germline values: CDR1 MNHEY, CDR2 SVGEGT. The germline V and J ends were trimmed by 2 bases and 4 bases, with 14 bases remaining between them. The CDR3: CASSYMGSATTEAFF. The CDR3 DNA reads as TGTGCCAGCAGTTACATGGGGAGCGCGACCACTGAAGCTTTCTTT.

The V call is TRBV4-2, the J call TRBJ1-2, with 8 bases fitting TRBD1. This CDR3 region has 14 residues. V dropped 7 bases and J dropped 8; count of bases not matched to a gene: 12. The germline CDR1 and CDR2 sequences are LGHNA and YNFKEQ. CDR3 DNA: TGTGCCAGCACCGCAACCGACAGGGGCAGAGGCTACACCTTC. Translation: CASTATDRGRGYTF.

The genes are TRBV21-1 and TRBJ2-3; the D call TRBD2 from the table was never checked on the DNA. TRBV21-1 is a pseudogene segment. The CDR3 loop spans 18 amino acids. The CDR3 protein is CASSKGEGVTVSTDTQYF. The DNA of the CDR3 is TGTGCCAGCAGCAAAGGGGAGGGTGTGACAGTGAGCACAGATACGCAGTATTTT.

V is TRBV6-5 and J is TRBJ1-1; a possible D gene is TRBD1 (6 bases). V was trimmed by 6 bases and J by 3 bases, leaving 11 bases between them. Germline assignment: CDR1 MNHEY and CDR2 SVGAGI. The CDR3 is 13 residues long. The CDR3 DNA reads TGTGCCAGCAGCACCGGACAGTACACTGAAGCTTTCTTT. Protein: CASSTGQYTEAFF.

The CDR3 DNA reads TGTGCCAGCAGGAAAGACAGGGCCGGAGGATCACCCCTCCACTTT. Translated, it gives CASRKDRAGGSPLHF. V and J are TRBV6-6 and TRBJ1-6; 7 nucleotides align to TRBD1. The trim removed 6 bases at V and 10 bases at J, leaving 12 bases unmatched. Germline CDR1 MNHNY, CDR2 SVGAGI (reference sequence). This CDR3 comprises 15 residues.

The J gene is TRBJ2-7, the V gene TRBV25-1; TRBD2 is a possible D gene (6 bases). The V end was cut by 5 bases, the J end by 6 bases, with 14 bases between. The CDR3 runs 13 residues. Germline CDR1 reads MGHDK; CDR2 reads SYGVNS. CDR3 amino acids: CASSPPGVGEQYF. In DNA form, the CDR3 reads TGTGCCAGCAGTCCCCCGGGGGTAGGCGAGCAGTACTTC.

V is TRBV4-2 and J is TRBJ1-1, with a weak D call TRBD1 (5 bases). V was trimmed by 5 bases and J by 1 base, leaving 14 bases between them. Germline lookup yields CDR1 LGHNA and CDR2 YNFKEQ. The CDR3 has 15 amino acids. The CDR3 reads CASSEKAQGNTEAFF. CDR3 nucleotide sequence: TGTGCCAGCAGCGAAAAAGCGCAGGGGAACACTGAAGCTTTCTTT.

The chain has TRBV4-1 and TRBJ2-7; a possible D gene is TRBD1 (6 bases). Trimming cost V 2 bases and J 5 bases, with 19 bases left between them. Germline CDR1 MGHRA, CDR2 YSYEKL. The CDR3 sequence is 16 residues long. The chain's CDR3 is CASSQLSGTPGHEQYF. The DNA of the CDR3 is TGCGCCAGCAGCCAACTTTCCGGGACACCCGGACACGAGCAGTACTTC.